The clone carrying this TCR beta chain has more than one count but fewer than ten. The source of the sample is a study of graft-versus-host responses after intestinal transplantation. Study background: Tacrolimus and steroids were given for two to three years to all recipients after anti-thymocyte globulin induction.

Trimming left V 1 base short and J 9 bases short, with 12 bases between. CDR1 and CDR2 from the germline V gene are SEHNR and FQNEAQ (reference sequence). This CDR3 has 13 amino acids. Generated by immunoSEQ multiplex PCR, the TCRdb table keeps only in-frame clones and is missing some. The sample consists of about 38,000 clones, 75% to 90% of them appearing once. The V call is TRBV7-9, the J call TRBJ1-2; a weak D match, TRBD1 (5 bases). This receptor was identified in a human patient who received an intestinal transplant, so some T cells may come from the graft donor. This material consisted of PBMCs, taken about 38 months after transplant. The CDR3: CASSLGTTPSYTF. Here the CDR3 DNA reads TGTGCCAGCAGCTTAGGGACAACCCCGAGCTACACCTTC.